Below are 25 T cell receptor beta chains sequenced from a single sample in a study of cytomegalovirus exposure and HLA in healthy donors. The PCR ran on 60 Vbeta and 13 Jbeta primers. Sequencing was performed with immunoSEQ multiplex PCR; in TCRdb, only in-frame clones are kept and a portion is missing. Here the sample table reports about 91,000 clones. Sequencing was done on a sample of PBMCs. The receptors shown here come from a woman in her 30s in good health and CMV-seronegative.

The CDR3 spells CASSYQGRMGTDTQYF. The CDR3 DNA follows: TGTGCCAGCAGTTACCAGGGGCGGATGGGCACAGATACGCAGTATTTT. V gene TRBV6-5 combines with J gene TRBJ2-3; weak D call: TRBD1 (6 bases). CDR3 size: 16 residues. The ends were cut back, 2 bases at V and 1 base at J, with 13 bases in the middle. The V gene's germline CDR1 is MNHEY and CDR2 SVGAGI.

Comments on this clone: Other DNA variants within this sample encode the same CDR3. This chain links TRBV2 with TRBJ1-1; tentatively, D is TRBD1 (5 bases). The CDR3 consists of 14 residues. CDR1 is SNHLY, CDR2 FYNNEI, per germline. V was shortened by 1 base and J by 3 bases, with 9 bases between the two germline ends. CDR3 bases: TGTGCCAGCAGTGAAGACAGGATCTACACTGAAGCTTTCTTT. This translates into CASSEDRIYTEAFF.

The CDR3 spells CASSSGLAGGPETQYF. The CDR3, as DNA: TGCGCCAGCAGCTCCGGACTAGCGGGAGGCCCGGAGACCCAGTACTTC. J is TRBJ2-5 and V is TRBV5-1; TRBD2 matches 14 bases. The CDR3 spans 16 residues. With V trimmed by 3 bases and J by 5 bases, 6 bases remained unmatched. Germline V gene sequence: CDR1 SGHRS, CDR2 YFSETQ.

CDR3 DNA sequence: TGCGCCAGCAGCTACAGTACAGGGGAAGGTCCTGGGGAGCAGTACTTC. It translates to CASSYSTGEGPGEQYF. The J gene is TRBJ2-7, the V gene TRBV5-1, with TRBD1 matching over 7 bases. The V segment lost 3 bases and the J segment 7 bases; nucleotides outside the gene matches: 16. The CDR3 consists of 16 residues. CDR1 SGHRS and CDR2 YFSETQ come from the germline V gene. Supplemented by reference TRBV5-1 and TRBJ2-7, the full variable domain reads KAGVTQTPRYLIKTRGQQVTLSCSPISGHRSVSWYQQTPGQGLQFLFEYFSETQRNKGNFPGRFSGRQFSNSRSEMNVSTLELGDSALYLCASSYSTGEGPGEQYFGPGTRLTVT.

The V call is TRBV11-2, the J call TRBJ2-2; D not resolved. The V end was cut by 4 bases, the J end by 3 bases, with 6 bases between. The CDR3 loop spans 13 amino acids. Germline V gene data show CDR1 as SGHAT and CDR2 as FQNNGV. Here the CDR3 reads CASSSTYTGELFF. The CDR3 nucleotides are TGTGCCAGCAGCTCAACTTACACCGGGGAGCTGTTTTTT.

For the CDR3, the DNA is TGTGCCAGCAGGGTAGGAGTAGACGGTCAGAAACTGTTTTTT. This translates into CASRVGVDGQKLFF. The chain uses TRBV2 and TRBJ1-4; D is ambiguous. Trimming stripped 6 bases from V and 11 bases from J, with 19 bases between. The germline CDR1 and CDR2 sequences are SNHLY and FYNNEI. The CDR3 length is 14 residues.

The genes are TRBV6-5 and TRBJ2-7; D possibly corresponds to TRBD2 (6 bases). The germline V and J ends were trimmed by 5 bases and 2 bases, with 16 bases remaining between them. This CDR3 spans 15 amino acids. Germline V gene sequence: CDR1 MNHEY, CDR2 SVGAGI. The CDR3 DNA is TGTGCCAGCAGTCGGGAGCGGGCGCCTACCTACGAGCAGTACTTC. Translated, it gives CASSRERAPTYEQYF.

V gene TRBV5-1 combines with J gene TRBJ2-1, with 10 bases matching TRBD2. In germline, CDR1 is SGHRS, CDR2 YFSETQ. CDR3 length equals 15 residues. After removal of 0 bases from V and 5 bases from J, the junction contained 2 bases not matched to a gene. The CDR3 loop reads CASSLVSGGNNEQFF. The CDR3 DNA sequence: TGCGCCAGCAGCTTGGTTAGCGGGGGGAACAATGAGCAGTTCTTC.

DNA of the CDR3: TGTGCCAGTAGTATCGGTGTCGGAGGGGAGCAGTTCTTC. Amino acids: CASSIGVGGEQFF. The rearrangement joins TRBV19 to TRBJ2-1; tentatively, D is TRBD2 (6 bases). The CDR3 consists of 13 residues. V was clipped by 3 bases and J by 10 bases, with 13 bases between them. Germline loops: CDR1 LNHDA, CDR2 SQIVND (reference sequence).

J is TRBJ2-3 and V is TRBV6-5; 8 bases map to TRBD2. The V segment lost 0 bases and the J segment 1 base; nucleotides outside the gene matches: 0. The CDR3 loop spans 15 amino acids. Germline V gene sequence: CDR1 MNHEY, CDR2 SVGAGI. CDR3 in DNA: TGTGCCAGCAGTTACTCCGGGGGGGGCACAGATACGCAGTATTTT. Its protein is CASSYSGGGTDTQYF.

The chain employs TRBV7-8 and TRBJ1-6; D may be TRBD1 (6 bases). The ends were cut back, 6 bases at V and 6 bases at J, with 12 bases in the middle. The CDR3 contains 14 residues. Germline V gene data show CDR1 as SGHVS and CDR2 as FQNEAQ. As DNA, the CDR3 is TGTGCCAGCAGTACCACAGGGATTAATTCACCCCTCCACTTT. As protein: CASSTTGINSPLHF.

This chain connects TRBV5-1 to TRBJ2-5, with 7 bases matching TRBD2. J lost 2 bases, V lost 0 bases, and 10 bases had no gene match. The CDR3 covers 17 residues. Germline V gene sequence: CDR1 SGHRS, CDR2 YFSETQ. The CDR3 here is CASSLALVSSGQETQYF. The DNA of the CDR3 is TGCGCCAGCAGCTTGGCCCTAGTGTCTAGCGGACAAGAGACCCAGTACTTC.

The chain employs TRBV19 and TRBJ1-3; D is perhaps TRBD1 (5 bases). The CDR3 is made up of 16 amino acids. Per the germline V gene, CDR1 is LNHDA and CDR2 is SQIVND (reference sequence). Trimming stripped 3 bases from V and 0 bases from J, with 12 bases between. CDR3 coding DNA: TGTGCCAGTAGTATGGGTGACAGAATCTCTGGAAACACCATATATTTT. Translating gives CASSMGDRISGNTIYF.

V is TRBV10-3 and J is TRBJ1-5, with 9 positions matching TRBD1. V was pared by 6 bases and J by 15 bases, with 3 bases of the junction left unmatched. There are 10 residues in the CDR3. The germline V gene has CDR1 ENHRY and CDR2 SYGVKD. The CDR3 protein is CAISGQGPHF. The CDR3 DNA follows: TGTGCCATCAGCGGACAGGGGCCGCATTTT.

The chain carries TRBV19 and TRBJ1-6, with D possibly TRBD1 on 5 matching bases. This CDR3 has 13 residues. CDR1 and CDR2 (germline): LNHDA, SQIVND (reference sequence). The V and J ends lost 5 bases and 10 bases respectively, with 12 bases between them. CDR3 sequence reads: CASSPGGGSPLHF. The CDR3 nucleotides are TGTGCCAGTAGTCCTGGGGGAGGGTCACCCCTCCACTTT.

The genes are TRBV7-6 and TRBJ2-5, with D possibly TRBD1 on 5 matching bases. Looked up from germline, CDR1 is SGHVS and CDR2 is FNYEAQ. Trimming took off 2 bases at V and 4 bases at J, with 5 bases between the two ends. CDR3 size: 12 residues. CDR3 in amino acids: CASSLQGETQYF. Written as DNA, the CDR3 is TGTGCCAGCAGCTTACAGGGAGAGACCCAGTACTTC.

The chain recombines TRBV6-1 with TRBJ1-2; 7 nucleotides line up with TRBD1. CDR1 is MNHNS, CDR2 SASEGT, per germline. V was pared by 7 bases and J by 8 bases, with 10 bases of the junction left unmatched. This CDR3 spans 13 amino acids. The CDR3, as DNA: TGTGCCAGCACTTCGACAGGGATGGCGGGCTACACCTTC. This sequence encodes CASTSTGMAGYTF.

The rearrangement links TRBV25-1 to TRBJ2-6; no clear D gene. Trimming pared 2 bases from V and 0 bases from J, leaving 5 bases between. The CDR3 sequence is 15 residues long. Per the germline V gene, CDR1 is MGHDK and CDR2 is SYGVNS. This CDR3 is CASSEPRSGANVLTF. The CDR3 nucleotides are TGTGCCAGCAGTGAACCCCGCTCTGGGGCCAACGTCCTGACTTTC.

V and J are TRBV19 and TRBJ1-3; D call uncertain. Germline CDR1 is LNHDA and CDR2 is SQIVND (reference sequence). Between the trimmed V and J ends, which lost 5 bases and 2 bases, there was a span of 13 bases. CDR3 length: 15 amino acids. CDR3 DNA: TGTGCCAGTAGTTGGGGAGGTATGACTGGAAACACCATATATTTT. The encoded protein is CASSWGGMTGNTIYF.

This chain joins TRBV4-1 and TRBJ2-7, with D possibly matching TRBD1 (6 bases). V lost 2 bases and J 4 bases, leaving 21 bases between the germline ends. The CDR3 contains 17 residues. Germline values: CDR1 MGHRA, CDR2 YSYEKL. CDR3 coding DNA: TGCGCCAGCAGCCAAAAATCGGGACAAGGGCCTAGATACGAGCAGTACTTC. This sequence encodes CASSQKSGQGPRYEQYF.

The chain joins TRBV6-5 to TRBJ2-3, with a possible D match to TRBD1 (6 bases). The CDR3 spans 13 residues. Trimming shortened V by 2 bases and J by 6 bases, and 9 bases separated the two germline ends. CDR1 MNHEY and CDR2 SVGAGI come from the germline V gene. The CDR3, as DNA: TGTGCCAGCAGTTACCCGCAGGGGGATACGCAGTATTTT. This encodes CASSYPQGDTQYF.

The chain recombines TRBV18 with TRBJ2-7; 8 bases are shared with TRBD1. This CDR3 region has 15 residues. The V gene's germline CDR1 is KGHSH and CDR2 LQKENI. The V gene end was trimmed by 3 bases and the J gene end by 2 bases; junction bases not matched to a gene: 6. The CDR3 bases are TGTGCCAGCTCACCTCCGGGACAGGCGCCCTACGAGCAGTACTTC. Translating it yields CASSPPGQAPYEQYF.

The gene calls are TRBV27 and TRBJ2-1; a possible D gene is TRBD2 (5 bases). Trimming removed 5 bases from V and 1 base from J, with 12 bases in between. Germline CDR1 and CDR2: MNHEY and SMNVEV (reference sequence). The CDR3 has 15 residues. The CDR3 reads CASSPGKGSYNEQFF. The CDR3 nucleotides are TGTGCCAGCAGTCCCGGGAAGGGTTCCTACAATGAGCAGTTCTTC.

The V gene is TRBV6-6, the J gene TRBJ2-5; a weak D match, TRBD2 (7 bases). The CDR3 runs to 14 residues. The germline gives CDR1 MNHNY, CDR2 SVGAGI (reference sequence). V shed 7 bases and J shed 5 bases, with 17 bases lying between them. For the CDR3, the DNA is TGTGCCAGCAAAAATAGGGGGGGCGGGGAGACCCAGTACTTC. It encodes CASKNRGGGETQYF.

V gene TRBV5-6 combines with J gene TRBJ2-1, with 8 bases that match TRBD1. The V and J ends lost 2 bases and 7 bases, in that order; junction bases with no gene match: 11. This CDR3 region has 16 residues. The germline CDR1 and CDR2 sequences are SGHDT and YYEEEE. This CDR3 reads CASSFFGQGLRNEQFF. CDR3 nucleotides: TGTGCCAGCAGCTTCTTCGGACAGGGTTTAAGGAATGAGCAGTTCTTC.